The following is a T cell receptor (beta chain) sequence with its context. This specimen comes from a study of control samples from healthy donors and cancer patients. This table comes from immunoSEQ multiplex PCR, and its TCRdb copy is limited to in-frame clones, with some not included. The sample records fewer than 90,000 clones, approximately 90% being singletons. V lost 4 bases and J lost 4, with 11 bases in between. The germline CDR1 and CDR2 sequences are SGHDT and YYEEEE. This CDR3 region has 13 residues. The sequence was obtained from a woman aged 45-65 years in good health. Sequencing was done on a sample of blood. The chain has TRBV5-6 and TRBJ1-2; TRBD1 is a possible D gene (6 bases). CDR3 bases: TGTGCCAGCAGCCGGTGGGGGGCCTATGGCTACACCTTC. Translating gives CASSRWGAYGYTF.